Listed below are T cell receptor beta chains from one sample, sequenced in a study of blood T cells in healthy people across ages. A single record per CDR3 protein comes from TCRdb applying MiXCR to the 5' RACE reads. The sample includes around 700,000 distinct CDR3 sequences, around 25% seen only once; the top ten take 9.4%. These data also formed part of another study, on T cells of mothers and their children.

Sample: blood. These TCRs come from a boy younger than 18 in good health. CDR3s include the opening cysteine and the closing phenylalanine or tryptophan. A D gene is named only where the DNA matches it firmly. Where a row states a size, it is once, few, many or the class of an expanded clone; other rows omit it.

CDR3aa	CDR3nt	v_gene	abundance	j_gene	d_gene
CASSQDLVGGPSETQYF	TGCGCCAGCAGCCAAGATCTGGTGGGAGGGCCCTCAGAGACCCAGTACTTC	TRBV4-1	-	TRBJ2-5	TRBD2
CASSPPEGRETQYF	TGTGCCAGCTCACCACCGGAAGGGCGAGAGACCCAGTACTTC	TRBV18	-	TRBJ2-5	-
CSANDRVSYEQYF	TGCAGTGCTAACGACAGGGTCTCCTACGAGCAGTACTTC	TRBV20-1	-	TRBJ2-7	TRBD1
CASSEGTRREQFF	TGTGCCAGCAGTGAGGGGACTAGGCGGGAGCAGTTCTTC	TRBV2	few	TRBJ2-1	TRBD2
CASSLATDEDNEQFF	TGTGCCAGCAGTTTAGCGACAGACGAGGACAATGAGCAGTTCTTC	TRBV28	-	TRBJ2-1	-
CASSQHPLPGATEAFF	TGCGCCAGCAGCCAACACCCACTGCCGGGGGCTACTGAAGCTTTCTTT	TRBV4-1	-	TRBJ1-1	-
CSAEAPWGDEQYF	TGCAGTGCAGAGGCTCCGTGGGGAGACGAGCAGTACTTC	TRBV20-1	-	TRBJ2-7	-
CASLREERFSETQYF	TGTGCCAGCTTAAGAGAAGAGCGTTTTTCGGAGACCCAGTACTTC	TRBV3-1	few	TRBJ2-5	-
CASSYRGDNYGYTF	TGTGCCAGCAGTTACCGGGGAGATAACTATGGCTACACCTTC	TRBV6-6	-	TRBJ1-2	-
CSVAEEKLFF	TGCAGCGTTGCTGAAGAAAAACTGTTTTTT	TRBV29-1	-	TRBJ1-4	-
CSVVAGERSWNEQYF	TGCAGCGTTGTAGCGGGGGAAAGAAGTTGGAACGAGCAGTACTTC	TRBV29-1	-	TRBJ2-7	TRBD2
CASGLGRDKDLSGANVLTF	TGTGCTAGTGGTTTGGGCCGGGACAAGGATCTTTCTGGGGCCAACGTCCTGACTTTC	TRBV12-5	few	TRBJ2-6	-
CATGFGYTDTQYF	TGTGCCACGGGCTTCGGCTACACAGATACGCAGTATTTT	TRBV6-2/TRBV6-3	few	TRBJ2-3	-
CASSFLPGTSGRDEQFF	TGCGCCAGCAGTTTTCTACCCGGGACTAGCGGGAGAGATGAGCAGTTCTTC	TRBV5-1	-	TRBJ2-1	TRBD2
CASSEARGDGTQYF	TGTGCCAGCAGTGAAGCACGGGGGGATGGTACGCAGTATTTT	TRBV2	few	TRBJ2-3	TRBD2
CASSLNEGSEQYF	TGCGCCAGCAGCTTAAATGAGGGCAGCGAGCAGTACTTC	TRBV5-1	-	TRBJ2-7	-
CATSARGQGGWEQYF	TGTGCCACCAGTGCGAGAGGACAGGGGGGTTGGGAGCAGTACTTC	TRBV24-1	-	TRBJ2-7	TRBD1
CASSSGFYEQCF	TGCGCCAGCAGCAGCGGGTTCTACGAGCAGTGCTTC	TRBV5-1	-	TRBJ2-7	-
CASSYWDGGLAGGEQYF	TGTGCCAGCAGTTATTGGGACGGAGGACTAGCGGGAGGGGAGCAGTACTTC	TRBV28	-	TRBJ2-5	TRBD2
CASSLGPPGYNEQFF	TGCGCCAGCAGCCTGGGGCCCCCAGGGTACAATGAGCAGTTCTTC	TRBV4-3	few	TRBJ2-1	-
CASSLPNNEQFF	TGTGCCAGCAGCTTACCCAACAATGAGCAGTTCTTC	TRBV11-2	few	TRBJ2-1	-
CAINSGGPEETQYF	TGTGCCATCAACTCGGGGGGACCGGAGGAGACCCAGTACTTC	TRBV10-3	-	TRBJ2-5	TRBD2
CASSFGTGVGNQPQHF	TGTGCCAGCAGCTTCGGGACAGGGGTGGGCAATCAGCCCCAGCATTTT	TRBV5-5	-	TRBJ1-5	TRBD1
CSARYGTAEKLFF	TGCAGTGCTAGATACGGGACAGCTGAAAAACTGTTTTTT	TRBV20-1	-	TRBJ1-4	TRBD1
CASSLAGDQETQYF	TGTGCTAGCAGCTTAGCGGGGGACCAAGAGACCCAGTACTTC	TRBV7-7	many	TRBJ2-5	TRBD2
CSVGQGGQPQHF	TGCAGCGTTGGCCAGGGTGGTCAGCCCCAGCATTTT	TRBV29-1	-	TRBJ1-5	-
CASSLHRGRGEQYF	TGTGCCAGCAGTTTACACAGGGGGAGAGGGGAGCAGTACTTC	TRBV2	-	TRBJ2-7	TRBD1